This TCR beta chain was found in a study of shared clonotypes between healthy human individuals. Study results and limitations: Memory subsets generally showed lower estimated richness than naive subsets. It was observed that 5% to 6% of naive CD4 clonotypes were shared across several donors. Compared with clonotypes that all four donors shared, non-shared clonotypes had lower generation probabilities.

In the CD4+ fraction, cells were divided into CD45RA+ naive and CD45RA-negative memory subsets. Comments on this clone: Its antigen is currently unknown.

Sequenced by immunoSEQ multiplex PCR; TCRdb stores in-frame clones only, minus some. The repertoire holds some 350,000 clones, with approximately 79% as singletons. The CDR3 loop spans 15 amino acids. After removal of 3 bases from V and 0 bases from J, the junction contained 4 bases not matched to a gene. Germline V CDR1 and CDR2: LNHDA, SQIVND (reference sequence). The chain is built from TRBV19 and TRBJ1-1, with 7 bases that match TRBD1. The specimen was memory CD4+ T cells sorted from blood. Subset: CD45RA-negative fraction. This sequence was found in a man in his thirties or forties in good health. The CDR3 spells CASSMSDRMNTEAFF. As DNA, the CDR3 is TGTGCCAGTAGTATGTCGGACAGGATGAACACTGAAGCTTTCTTT.